This T cell receptor (beta chain) derives from a study of tumor and adjacent non-tumor tissue in lung cancer. The library came from three nested PCR rounds adapted from ARM-PCR protocols. TCRdb fed the multiplex PCR reads into MiXCR, producing one record per CDR3 protein. The sample consists of fewer than 130,000 distinct CDR3 sequences, over 75% of them appearing once. Study-level points and caveats: Normal lung showed higher cumulative top 100 clone frequency than tumor. Shorter survival was associated with higher TCR diversity in tumors.

The CDR3 sequence is 12 residues long. Germline V CDR1 and CDR2: SGHDT, YYEEEE. With 3 bases removed from V and 8 bases from J, the gap between germline ends came to 9 bases. This sample's RNA came from whole unsorted tissue. This clonotype was observed a single time. Its antigen is unidentified. The chain joins TRBV5-6 to TRBJ2-1; D is unresolved. What was sequenced was lung tumor tissue. The clonotype was recovered from a man between 65 and 85 years old with non-small cell lung cancer. This chain's CDR3 is CASSYEDHEQFF. CDR3 coding DNA: TGTGCCAGCAGCTATGAAGACCATGAGCAGTTCTTC.